These 5 T cell receptor beta chains originate from one sample sequenced in a study of beta chain features in type 1 diabetes. cDNA synthesis used the whole RNA isolate, giving expressed TCRB sequences. The method was immunoSEQ multiplex PCR; TCRdb's version includes in-frame clones alone and lacks a portion of them. The repertoire holds roughly 300,000 clones, with less than 9.5% as singletons. The sequenced material came from central memory CD4+ T cells from blood. The receptor set was obtained from a woman younger than 30 in good health.

V gene TRBV5-4 combines with J gene TRBJ1-2; TRBD1 aligns across 10 bases. The V segment lost 3 bases and the J segment 3 bases; nucleotides outside the gene matches: 14. CDR3 size: 18 residues. Germline V gene lookup returns CDR1 SGHNT and CDR2 YYREEE (reference sequence). The CDR3 reads CASSSPLYGQGGDYGYTF. The CDR3 DNA reads TGTGCCAGCAGCTCCCCCCTATACGGACAGGGGGGGGACTATGGCTACACCTTC.

This clone was detected only a few times. CDR3 residues: CASSPTGGGYEQYF. The CDR3 DNA sequence: TGTGCCAGCAGTCCCACAGGCGGAGGCTACGAGCAGTACTTC. The J gene is TRBJ2-5, the V gene TRBV28; D could derive from TRBD1 or TRBD2 (5 bases each). The J call is doubtful: the DNA matches TRBJ2-7 better. Germline V gene data show CDR1 as MDHEN and CDR2 as SYDVKM. The CDR3 length is 14 residues.

The V gene is TRBV6-5, the J gene TRBJ1-1; D possibly corresponds to TRBD1 (6 bases). The CDR3 runs to 13 residues. Germline CDR1 and CDR2: MNHEY and SVGAGI. Trimming took 5 bases from V and 10 from J, leaving 17 bases between them. For the CDR3, the DNA is TGTGCCAGCAGTCTGAACAGGGCGGTTCGAGCTTTCTTT. This codes for CASSLNRAVRAFF.

This clone came up a few times. The chain joins TRBV5-6 to TRBJ1-4; TRBD1 might be the D (6 bases). The CDR3 contains 14 residues. Germline V gene sequence: CDR1 SGHDT, CDR2 YYEEEE. The V and J ends lost 0 bases and 8 bases respectively, with 11 bases between them. The CDR3 is CASSLVARGEKLFF. DNA for the CDR3: TGTGCCAGCAGCTTGGTTGCGAGGGGGGAAAAACTGTTTTTT.

This clone occurred many times. V is TRBV14 and J is TRBJ2-7; D remains ambiguous. Germline-derived CDR1 and CDR2 are SGHDN and FVKESK. Trimming removed 4 bases from V and 2 bases from J, with 9 bases in between. CDR3 length: 13 residues. CDR3 sequence: CASSPGSTYEQYF. The CDR3 DNA sequence: TGTGCCAGCAGCCCTGGCAGCACCTACGAGCAGTACTTC.